A selection of T cell receptor beta chains follows, all from one sample in a study of cytomegalovirus exposure and HLA in healthy donors. The repertoire was sequenced with immunoSEQ multiplex PCR; TCRdb's copy has only in-frame clones and lacks some. The sample has around 110,000 clones, 55% to 65% seen once; the top ten hold just under 9.5%. The sample was PBMCs. The receptors stem from a woman aged 40 to 55 in good health and CMV-seropositive. Each CDR3 is given with its conserved first and last residue. The order of the fields is V gene, D gene, J gene, clone size, CDR3 protein, CDR3 DNA. A D gene is named only where the DNA matches it firmly. Part of the rows lack a size; the others show once, few, many or a class for expanded clones.

v_gene: TRBV27
d_gene: TRBD2
j_gene: TRBJ2-1
abundance: few
CDR3aa: CASSLWGLAGDYEQFF
CDR3nt: TGTGCCAGCAGTTTATGGGGACTAGCGGGAGACTATGAGCAGTTCTTC

v_gene: TRBV25-1
d_gene: .
j_gene: TRBJ1-1
abundance: .
CDR3aa: CASSEWGGLGGEAFF
CDR3nt: TGTGCCAGCAGTGAATGGGGAGGGCTAGGTGGTGAAGCTTTCTTT

v_gene: TRBV6-5
d_gene: .
j_gene: TRBJ1-1
abundance: .
CDR3aa: CASSRRQAMGTEAFF
CDR3nt: TGTGCCAGCAGTCGCAGACAGGCTATGGGGACTGAAGCTTTCTTT

v_gene: TRBV2
d_gene: .
j_gene: TRBJ2-7
abundance: .
CDR3aa: CASRDMPSYEQYF
CDR3nt: TGTGCCAGCAGGGACATGCCTTCCTACGAGCAGTACTTC

v_gene: TRBV28
d_gene: TRBD1
j_gene: TRBJ1-5
abundance: .
CDR3aa: CSSSAALRGGNQPQHF
CDR3nt: TGTTCTTCATCGGCGGCCCTCAGGGGGGGCAATCAGCCCCAGCATTTT

v_gene: TRBV7-9
d_gene: TRBD1
j_gene: TRBJ2-2
abundance: .
CDR3aa: CASSSATGGESDLFF
CDR3nt: TGTGCCAGCAGCTCTGCGACAGGGGGCGAGTCTGATCTGTTTTTT

v_gene: TRBV10-3
d_gene: .
j_gene: TRBJ2-2
abundance: few
CDR3aa: CAIRLLNTGELFF
CDR3nt: TGTGCCATCAGACTACTGAACACCGGGGAGCTGTTTTTT

v_gene: TRBV5-5
d_gene: .
j_gene: TRBJ1-1
abundance: .
CDR3aa: CASSLSGTEAFF
CDR3nt: TGTGCCAGCAGCTTGTCGGGTACTGAAGCTTTCTTT

v_gene: TRBV4-3
d_gene: TRBD2
j_gene: TRBJ2-2
abundance: .
CDR3aa: CASSQELAGARKDTGELFF
CDR3nt: TGCGCCAGCAGCCAAGAACTGGCGGGAGCGAGAAAGGACACCGGGGAGCTGTTTTTT

v_gene: TRBV19
d_gene: .
j_gene: TRBJ1-1
abundance: .
CDR3aa: CASSTRENTEAFF
CDR3nt: TGTGCCAGTAGTACGAGGGAGAACACTGAAGCTTTCTTT

v_gene: TRBV28
d_gene: .
j_gene: TRBJ1-1
abundance: once
CDR3aa: CASSWSRDLGTEAFF
CDR3nt: TGTGCCAGCAGTTGGAGCAGGGATCTGGGAACTGAAGCTTTCTTT

v_gene: TRBV2
d_gene: .
j_gene: TRBJ2-2
abundance: .
CDR3aa: CASRQGNVYTGELFF
CDR3nt: TGTGCCAGCAGACAGGGCAACGTCTACACCGGGGAGCTGTTTTTT

v_gene: TRBV19
d_gene: TRBD2
j_gene: TRBJ2-1
abundance: .
CDR3aa: CASSLGMRTSGRSRFF
CDR3nt: TGTGCCAGTAGTCTTGGGATGCGGACTAGCGGGAGGTCGCGGTTCTTC

v_gene: TRBV11-3
d_gene: TRBD1
j_gene: TRBJ1-1
abundance: .
CDR3aa: CASSQGAMNTEAFF
CDR3nt: TGTGCCAGCAGCCAGGGGGCCATGAACACTGAAGCTTTCTTT

v_gene: TRBV7-3
d_gene: TRBD2
j_gene: TRBJ2-1
abundance: .
CDR3aa: CASSWPGGEQFF
CDR3nt: TGTGCCAGCAGCTGGCCGGGGGGTGAGCAGTTCTTC

v_gene: TRBV6-1
d_gene: TRBD2
j_gene: TRBJ2-1
abundance: .
CDR3aa: CASSEAGRSYNEQFF
CDR3nt: TGTGCCAGCAGCGAAGCGGGGCGATCCTACAATGAGCAGTTCTTC

v_gene: TRBV10-3
d_gene: TRBD1
j_gene: TRBJ1-1
abundance: .
CDR3aa: CAVTGELGTEAFF
CDR3nt: TGTGCCGTCACAGGGGAGTTAGGAACTGAAGCTTTCTTT